This entry lists 32 T cell receptor beta chains sequenced from one sample in a study of chemoradiotherapy in HPV16-positive cancers. This table comes from immunoSEQ multiplex PCR, and its TCRdb copy is limited to in-frame clones, with some not included. The sample has about 15,000 clones, roughly 80% seen once; the top ten hold 1.3%. Collection of the sample occurred from a patient who underwent chemoradiotherapy. The origin of the receptors is a human donor with HPV-associated anogenital cancer.

V and J are TRBV27 and TRBJ1-6; D is perhaps TRBD1 (5 bases). The CDR3 loop spans 14 amino acids. CDR1 MNHEY and CDR2 SMNVEV come from the germline V gene (reference sequence). V was clipped by 4 bases and J by 9 bases, with 13 bases between them. CDR3 in amino acids: CASSSAGNTSPLHF. The CDR3 nucleotides are TGTGCCAGCAGTTCCGCAGGGAATACTTCACCCCTCCACTTT.

This chain joins TRBV13 and TRBJ1-1; D ambiguous. V lost 5 bases, J lost 10 bases, and 26 bases lay in between. The CDR3 spans 16 residues. The V gene's germline CDR1 is PRHDT and CDR2 FYEKMQ (reference sequence). Written as DNA, the CDR3 is TGTGCCAGCAGCGGGCGCCCCGAGGCCTCCTACGGGTTAGCTTTCTTT. This encodes CASSGRPEASYGLAFF.

The chain carries TRBV7-3 and TRBJ2-7, with no clear D. Trimming removed 0 bases at V and 7 bases at J, with 16 bases between. CDR1 and CDR2 from the germline V gene are SGHTA and FQGTGA. The CDR3 contains 15 residues. The CDR3 nucleotides read TGTGCCAGCAGCTTAACTGGCCAGAACCTACGGGAGCAGTACTTC. This encodes CASSLTGQNLREQYF.

The chain is built from TRBV19 and TRBJ2-2; 12 bases are a match to TRBD2. With V trimmed by 5 bases and J by 4 bases, 8 bases remained unmatched. The CDR3 is 17 residues long. Germline-derived CDR1 and CDR2 are LNHDA and SQIVND (reference sequence). CDR3 nucleotides: TGTGCCAGTAGTTTGCTAGCGGGGGGGCCGGGCACCGGGGAGCTGTTTTTT. It translates to CASSLLAGGPGTGELFF.

V is TRBV7-9 and J is TRBJ1-4; possibly TRBD1 for D (6 bases). Trimming pared 5 bases from V and 7 bases from J, leaving 14 bases between. This CDR3 has 14 amino acids. Germline CDR1 is SEHNR and CDR2 is FQNEAQ (reference sequence). The CDR3 is CASSHDTGPEKLFF. In DNA, the CDR3 is TGTGCCAGCAGCCATGATACAGGGCCTGAAAAACTGTTTTTT.

A word on this clone: At one of its ends the junction is not consistent with the germline gene, which may arise from a read error. The rearrangement uses TRBV7-7 and TRBJ2-7; D may be TRBD1 (5 bases). CDR3 length equals 17 residues. Per the germline V gene, CDR1 is SSHAT and CDR2 is FNYEAQ (reference sequence). The CDR3 protein is CASSSPAPTDPLYEQYF. Written as DNA, the CDR3 is TGTGCTAGCAGCTCCCCGGCACCGACAGACCCCCTCTACGAGCAGTACTTC.

This rearrangement joins TRBV5-1 to TRBJ1-1, with D perhaps TRBD1 (5 bases). This CDR3 is 15 amino acids long. With 1 base removed from V and 1 base from J, the gap between germline ends came to 11 bases. Germline V CDR1 and CDR2: SGHRS, YFSETQ. The CDR3 nucleotides read TGCGCCAGCAGCTTGATGGGGGTCCCGAACACTGAAGCTTTCTTT. Its protein product is CASSLMGVPNTEAFF.

A few counts support this clone. This chain uses TRBV7-9 with TRBJ2-7; 7 bases are a match to TRBD1. Germline V gives CDR1 SEHNR, CDR2 FQNEAQ (reference sequence). The CDR3 runs 14 residues. V shed 1 base, J shed 3 bases, and the junction held 3 bases outside the gene matches. As DNA, the CDR3 is TGTGCCAGCAGCTTAGGACAGGGATTCTACGAGCAGTACTTC. Residues: CASSLGQGFYEQYF.

The CDR3 here is CASSLATGAAFF. Written as DNA, the CDR3 is TGTGCCAGCAGCTTAGCTACAGGGGCGGCTTTCTTT. The chain carries TRBV7-8 and TRBJ1-1; 7 nucleotides line up with TRBD1. Germline CDR1 SGHVS, CDR2 FQNEAQ. The CDR3 covers 12 residues. V dropped 0 bases and J dropped 11; count of bases not matched to a gene: 3.

The rearrangement joins TRBV6-5 to TRBJ1-1; unclear D gene. V was pared by 4 bases and J by 3 bases, with 15 bases between. The CDR3 has 15 amino acids. Germline assignment: CDR1 MNHEY and CDR2 SVGAGI. CDR3 loop: CASSSAGIEHTEAFF. Here the CDR3 DNA reads TGTGCCAGCAGTTCGGCGGGCATTGAGCACACTGAAGCTTTCTTT.

Only a few counts were recorded for this clone. This chain links TRBV11-2 with TRBJ2-7, with TRBD2 as a possible D gene (5 bases). Trimming left V 4 bases short and J 3 bases short, with 10 bases between. CDR1 and CDR2 (germline): SGHAT, FQNNGV. CDR3 length: 13 residues. The CDR3 sequence: CASSSTRSYEQYF. Written as DNA, the CDR3 is TGTGCCAGCAGCTCCACTAGAAGCTACGAGCAGTACTTC.

The chain employs TRBV7-3 and TRBJ1-6; possibly TRBD1 for D (5 bases). The length of the CDR3 is 15 residues. The V and J ends lost 5 bases and 7 bases respectively, with 15 bases between them. Germline V gene lookup returns CDR1 SGHTA and CDR2 FQGTGA. CDR3 DNA sequence: TGTGCCAGCAGCGCATCCGGGACTCAGAATTCACCCCTCCACTTT. It encodes CASSASGTQNSPLHF. Complete variable domain (other parts from reference TRBV7-3 and TRBJ1-6): GAGVSQTPSNKVTEKGKYVELRCDPISGHTALYWYRQSLGQGPEFLIYFQGTGAADDSGLPNDRFFAVRPEGSVSTLKIQRTERGDSAVYLCASSASGTQNSPLHFGNGTRLTVT.

The rearrangement joins TRBV5-1 to TRBJ1-5; D unclear. Trimming pared 0 bases from V and 8 bases from J, leaving 9 bases between. CDR3 length: 13 residues. Germline lookup yields CDR1 SGHRS and CDR2 YFSETQ. The CDR3: CASSLGGSEPQHF. DNA for the CDR3: TGCGCCAGCAGCTTGGGTGGTAGTGAGCCCCAGCATTTT.

This clone is large (0.1 to 1%). The rearrangement links TRBV14 to TRBJ1-2; D is unclear. Germline values: CDR1 SGHDN, CDR2 FVKESK. The CDR3 is made up of 13 amino acids. The V gene lost 4 bases and the J gene lost 4 bases, with 10 bases spanning the gap. CDR3 region: CASSPEDRYGYTF. As DNA, the CDR3 is TGTGCCAGCAGCCCCGAGGACCGCTATGGCTACACCTTC.

The chain employs TRBV6-4 and TRBJ2-3; 10 nucleotides agree with TRBD2. After removal of 5 bases from V and 2 bases from J, the junction contained 1 base not matched to a gene. This CDR3 contains 14 residues. Germline CDR1 reads MRHNA; CDR2 reads SNTAGT. In DNA form, the CDR3 reads TGTGCCAGCAGTAGCGGGGGGGCCACAGATACGCAGTATTTT. This sequence encodes CASSSGGATDTQYF.

The chain uses TRBV7-2 and TRBJ2-3; possibly TRBD1 for D (5 bases). The CDR3 is made up of 12 amino acids. Germline lookup yields CDR1 SGHTA and CDR2 FQGNSA. V lost 7 bases to trimming and J lost 6 bases, with 11 bases between them. The CDR3 DNA reads TGTGCCAGCAAGACAGACGGCGATACGCAGTATTTT. Protein: CASKTDGDTQYF.

The chain's CDR3 is CASSEYSQGGYGYTF. The CDR3 region has the DNA TGTGCCAGCAGTGAATACTCCCAGGGGGGCTATGGCTACACCTTC. The chain combines TRBV2 with TRBJ1-2; 7 nucleotides line up with TRBD1. Losses at the gene ends were 2 bases for V and 4 bases for J; bases not matched to a gene: 7. This CDR3 has 15 amino acids. Germline lookup yields CDR1 SNHLY and CDR2 FYNNEI.

The chain joins TRBV11-2 to TRBJ2-5; TRBD2 matches 11 bases. The CDR3 length is 16 residues. Germline lookup yields CDR1 SGHAT and CDR2 FQNNGV. J gave up 2 bases and V 5 bases, and 7 bases lay outside the gene matches. The CDR3 region is CASSLGLAAIQETQYF. The CDR3 DNA is TGTGCCAGCAGCCTGGGACTAGCGGCGATACAAGAGACCCAGTACTTC.

The V and J genes are TRBV7-2 and TRBJ1-6, with 9 bases identical to TRBD1. CDR1 and CDR2 from the germline V gene are SGHTA and FQGNSA. Unmatched junction bases numbered 5, after V lost 1 base and J lost 7 bases. The CDR3 runs 16 residues. The CDR3 sequence is CASSLVPGTGNSPLHF. As DNA, the CDR3 is TGTGCCAGCAGCTTAGTCCCCGGGACAGGGAATTCACCCCTCCACTTT.

The rearrangement joins TRBV27 to TRBJ1-4; perhaps TRBD1 as D (6 bases). CDR3 length equals 14 residues. V was trimmed by 3 bases and J by 7 bases, leaving 12 bases between them. The germline V gene has CDR1 MNHEY and CDR2 SMNVEV (reference sequence). The CDR3 protein is CASSFRGAGEKLFF. CDR3 sequence (DNA): TGTGCCAGCAGTTTTCGGGGGGCGGGTGAAAAACTGTTTTTT.

The gene calls are TRBV9 and TRBJ2-7, with D perhaps matching TRBD2 (6 bases). The germline V and J ends were trimmed by 4 bases and 5 bases, with 16 bases remaining between them. The germline CDR1 and CDR2 sequences are SGDLS and YYNGEE. The CDR3 loop spans 14 amino acids. CDR3 sequence: CASSRVGTSHEQYF. The DNA of the CDR3 is TGTGCCAGCAGCAGGGTCGGGACTTCCCACGAGCAGTACTTC.

This clone was detected once. V gene TRBV10-2 combines with J gene TRBJ2-1; 9 nucleotides align to TRBD2. The CDR3 is 17 residues long. V shed 0 bases, J shed 8 bases, and the junction held 11 bases outside the gene matches. CDR1 is WSHSY and CDR2 is SAAADI in the germline V gene. CDR3 DNA: TGCGCCAGCAGTGAGTCGATATCACTGGCGGGGGGGCATGAGCAGTTCTTC. Protein sequence: CASSESISLAGGHEQFF.

This clone occurred once. The chain combines TRBV11-1 with TRBJ2-5; unclear D gene. V gave up 5 bases and J gave up 3 bases, with 10 bases separating them. This CDR3 has 13 residues. Germline CDR1 SGHAT, CDR2 FQDESV (reference sequence). The chain's CDR3 is CASSPSVEETQYF. In DNA form, the CDR3 reads TGTGCCAGCAGCCCATCAGTGGAAGAGACCCAGTACTTC.

This chain connects TRBV5-6 to TRBJ2-5; 9 bases are shared with TRBD1. The trim removed 5 bases at V and 3 bases at J, leaving 8 bases unmatched. Germline assignment: CDR1 SGHDT and CDR2 YYEEEE. This CDR3 is 15 amino acids long. The DNA for the CDR3 is TGTGCCAGCAGAAGAACAGGGGGCGCGGAAGAGACCCAGTACTTC. Encoded protein: CASRRTGGAEETQYF.

The V and J genes are TRBV7-2 and TRBJ2-5, with a possible D match to TRBD1 (5 bases). Germline V lookup: CDR1 SGHTA, CDR2 FQGNSA. Between the trimmed V and J ends, which lost 2 bases and 7 bases, there was a span of 17 bases. The CDR3 runs 15 residues. CDR3 region: CASSLSAQGWVTQYF. In DNA, the CDR3 is TGTGCCAGCAGCTTAAGTGCCCAGGGTTGGGTGACCCAGTACTTC.

The chain has TRBV4-2 and TRBJ1-4; D gene unclear. Trimming cost V 1 base and J 4 bases, with 10 bases left between them. CDR3 length equals 15 residues. In germline, CDR1 is LGHNA, CDR2 YNFKEQ. Here the CDR3 DNA reads TGTGCCAGCAGCCAAGGGGCAGGCTTTAATGAAAAACTGTTTTTT. It is translated as CASSQGAGFNEKLFF.

J is TRBJ1-4 and V is TRBV6-5; D is perhaps TRBD1 (5 bases). Between the trimmed V and J ends, which lost 5 bases and 5 bases, there was a span of 6 bases. This CDR3 has 12 residues. Germline V lookup: CDR1 MNHEY, CDR2 SVGAGI. In nucleotides, the CDR3 is TGTGCCAGCAGTCAGGGAAATGAAAAACTGTTTTTT. As protein: CASSQGNEKLFF.

On this clone: A junction end diverges from the germline sequence, so it may reflect a read error. The V call is TRBV7-7, the J call TRBJ2-3, with D possibly matching TRBD1 (7 bases). Per germline, CDR1 SSHAT and CDR2 FNYEAQ (reference sequence). This CDR3 contains 16 residues. Here the CDR3 DNA reads TGTGCTAGCAGGGGGGATACAGAATCTAGCACAGATACGCAGTATTTT. Translated: CASRGDTESSTDTQYF.

The chain carries TRBV9 and TRBJ2-2, with D possibly TRBD2 on 5 matching bases. The CDR3 contains 17 residues. The V end was cut by 4 bases, the J end by 5 bases, with 21 bases between. The germline V gene has CDR1 SGDLS and CDR2 YYNGEE. In DNA, the CDR3 is TGTGCCAGCAGCCTCTCGCGGGCTAGCCCGGGTACCGGGGAGCTGTTTTTT. This gives the protein CASSLSRASPGTGELFF. The full variable domain, in which reference TRBV9 and TRBJ2-2 provide the parts outside the CDR3, is DSGVTQTPKHLITATGQRVTLRCSPRSGDLSVYWYQQSLDQGLQFLIQYYNGEERAKGNILERFSAQQFPDLHSELNLSSLELGDSALYFCASSLSRASPGTGELFFGEGSRLTVL.

Worth noting for this clone: The limits of the CDR3 on the DNA are not certain, so only TCRdb's listed CDR3 is given. The chain employs TRBV21-1 and TRBJ1-5. TRBV21-1 is a pseudogene. The CDR3 is made up of 17 amino acids, end residues included. The CDR3 sequence: CASSRRGVGGGNQPQHF.

This clone was picked up one time. The chain links TRBV19 to TRBJ1-3; possibly TRBD1 for D (6 bases). Germline V gene lookup returns CDR1 LNHDA and CDR2 SQIVND (reference sequence). The CDR3 is made up of 15 amino acids. V was clipped by 4 bases and J by 7 bases, with 17 bases between them. The CDR3 DNA reads as TGTGCCAGTAGTACAAAGGGGGGAACCAGGAACACCATATATTTT. Translating gives CASSTKGGTRNTIYF.

The genes are TRBV2 and TRBJ2-1; D is possibly TRBD1 or TRBD2 (5 bases each). This CDR3 contains 15 residues. V lost 6 bases to trimming and J lost 5 bases, with 17 bases between them. The germline gives CDR1 SNHLY, CDR2 FYNNEI. The CDR3 DNA follows: TGTGCCAGCAGGGATCAGGGAGTTAAGCACAATGAGCAGTTCTTC. It codes for CASRDQGVKHNEQFF.